This T cell receptor beta chain was sequenced for a study of cytomegalovirus exposure and HLA in healthy donors. Use of 60 Vbeta and 13 Jbeta primers characterized the PCR. Sequencing was performed with immunoSEQ multiplex PCR; in TCRdb, only in-frame clones are kept and a portion is missing. In total, the table holds under 100,000 clones. The CDR3 runs 11 residues. The germline gives CDR1 SGHDT, CDR2 YYEEEE. Trimming removed 3 bases from V and 5 bases from J, with 6 bases in between. As concerns this clone: The antigen remains undetermined.

Study results and caveats: The sole available immune exposure information was CMV serostatus.

The receptor was derived from a man aged 25-40 years in good health and CMV-seronegative. Input material: PBMCs. The V gene is TRBV5-6, the J gene TRBJ2-7; unclear D gene. CDR3 sequence: CASSYIHEQYF. The DNA of the CDR3 is TGTGCCAGCAGCTATATCCACGAGCAGTACTTC.